Listed below are T cell receptor beta chains from one sample, sequenced in a study of blood T cell repertoires in COVID-19. Measured with immunoSEQ multiplex PCR; TCRdb has only the in-frame clones, and not every one. Among some 390,000 clones listed, roughly 90% were seen once. Specimen: PBMCs or T cells enriched from blood (not recorded which). The receptor source for this set is a woman aged 25 to 39 who had recovered from COVID-19. Each CDR3 is given with its conserved first and last residue. A D gene is named only where the DNA matches it firmly. Clone size appears in some rows only: once, few, many, or a class for an expanded clone.

D: TRBD1
V: TRBV6-5
size: few
J: TRBJ1-3
DNA: TGTGCCAGCAGTTACGAGACAGGGTACGGAAACACCATATATTTT
CDR3: CASSYETGYGNTIYF

D: TRBD1
V: TRBV29-1
size: -
J: TRBJ2-7
DNA: TGCAGCGCCGCCCCCTGGACAGGTTCCTACGAGCAGTACTTC
CDR3: CSAAPWTGSYEQYF

D: TRBD1
V: TRBV5-4
size: once
J: TRBJ1-2
DNA: TGTGCCAGCAGCCGGGACAGCCTCTATGGCTACACCTTC
CDR3: CASSRDSLYGYTF

D: -
V: TRBV6-4
size: -
J: TRBJ2-7
DNA: TGTGCCAGCAACTACCCTGCGGGGCACAGGGGTACCTACGAGCAGTACTTC
CDR3: CASNYPAGHRGTYEQYF

D: -
V: TRBV27
size: -
J: TRBJ1-1
DNA: TGTGCCAGCATGGCAATAGGAGGGACTGAAGCTTTCTTT
CDR3: CASMAIGGTEAFF

D: TRBD1
V: TRBV15
size: -
J: TRBJ1-2
DNA: TGTGCCACCAGCAGCCGAACGACAGGGGCCCACTACACCTTC
CDR3: CATSSRTTGAHYTF

D: TRBD1
V: TRBV6-5
size: -
J: TRBJ1-1
DNA: TGTGCCAGTCGTGCTAACAGGGGGCCCACTGAAGCTTTCTTT
CDR3: CASRANRGPTEAFF

D: TRBD1
V: TRBV6-4
size: -
J: TRBJ2-1
DNA: TGTGCCAGCAGTGCCCAGGACAGGGGATACAATGAGCAGTTCTTC
CDR3: CASSAQDRGYNEQFF

D: TRBD1
V: TRBV5-1
size: -
J: TRBJ1-2
DNA: TGCGCCAGCAGCTTGCGCTACCGGGACAGGGTAACTAACTATGGCTACACCTTC
CDR3: CASSLRYRDRVTNYGYTF

D: TRBD1
V: TRBV6-5
size: -
J: TRBJ2-3
DNA: TGTGCCAGCAGTTACAAGGGGACAGGGTCGACAGATACGCAGTATTTT
CDR3: CASSYKGTGSTDTQYF

D: -
V: TRBV4-1
size: -
J: TRBJ2-2
DNA: TGCGCCAGCAGCCAAGTTAGTTCCGGGGAGCTGTTTTTT
CDR3: CASSQVSSGELFF

D: -
V: TRBV5-1
size: -
J: TRBJ2-3
DNA: TGCGCCAGCAGCTTGGTCCTGAGCACAGATACGCAGTATTTT
CDR3: CASSLVLSTDTQYF

D: TRBD2
V: TRBV2
size: -
J: TRBJ2-1
DNA: TGTGCCACCAAGAGCGGTAGCGGGAGCATAAATGAGCAGTTCTTC
CDR3: CATKSGSGSINEQFF

D: -
V: TRBV7-9
size: -
J: TRBJ2-3
DNA: TGTGCCAGCAGCTTAAAAAGCACCGATACGCAGTATTTT
CDR3: CASSLKSTDTQYF

D: -
V: TRBV19
size: -
J: TRBJ1-1
DNA: TGTGCCAGTAAGGACAGAAACACTGAAGCTTTCTTT
CDR3: CASKDRNTEAFF

D: TRBD1
V: TRBV28
size: -
J: TRBJ2-3
DNA: TGTGCCAGCAGTCTAAGACAGGGTCTCGGCACAGATACGCAGTATTTT
CDR3: CASSLRQGLGTDTQYF

D: -
V: TRBV10-1
size: -
J: TRBJ1-1
DNA: TGCGCCAGCAGTCAAGACAGGAACACTGAAGCTTTCTTT
CDR3: CASSQDRNTEAFF

D: -
V: TRBV9
size: -
J: TRBJ1-3
DNA: TGTGCCAGCAGCCCTCGACAGGTCTCTGGAAACACCATATATTTT
CDR3: CASSPRQVSGNTIYF

D: TRBD1
V: TRBV9
size: -
J: TRBJ2-7
DNA: TGTGCCAGCAGCGTAGGGACAGGGGGGCCCTACGAGCAGTACTTC
CDR3: CASSVGTGGPYEQYF

D: -
V: TRBV4-1
size: -
J: TRBJ2-1
DNA: TGCGCCAGCAGCCAGTACCTACTAGGACCGCAGTTCTTC
CDR3: CASSQYLLGPQFF

D: TRBD1
V: TRBV7-9
size: -
J: TRBJ2-7
DNA: TGTGCCAGCAGCCTCGGATTCGGACAGGGCTACGAGCAGTACTTC
CDR3: CASSLGFGQGYEQYF

D: TRBD2
V: TRBV30
size: -
J: TRBJ2-7
DNA: TGTGCCTGGGAGGTACTAGCGGGGGAGAGCTCCTACGAGCAGTACTTC
CDR3: CAWEVLAGESSYEQYF

D: -
V: TRBV5-6
size: -
J: TRBJ1-5
DNA: TGTGCCAGCAGCTTCGGGGGTAGGCAGCACAATCAGCCCCAGCATTTT
CDR3: CASSFGGRQHNQPQHF

D: -
V: TRBV9
size: -
J: TRBJ1-1
DNA: TGTGCCAGCAGCCCCGTCAGGACTGAAGCTTTCTTT
CDR3: CASSPVRTEAFF

D: TRBD1
V: TRBV19
size: -
J: TRBJ1-6
DNA: TGTGCCAGTACCGGACAGGGTGATTCACCCCTCCACTTT
CDR3: CASTGQGDSPLHF

D: -
V: TRBV28
size: -
J: TRBJ2-2
DNA: TGTGCCAGCTTTCCGGGGGCGAACACCGGGGAGCTGTTTTTT
CDR3: CASFPGANTGELFF

D: TRBD1
V: TRBV9
size: once
J: TRBJ1-1
DNA: TGTGCCAGCAGCGTGGGGACAGTTCCCACTGAAGCTTTCTTT
CDR3: CASSVGTVPTEAFF

D: TRBD1
V: TRBV27
size: -
J: TRBJ1-5
DNA: TGTGCCAGCAGTTTATCGTACAGGGGGAGCAATCAGCCCCAGCATTTT
CDR3: CASSLSYRGSNQPQHF